The next 31 T cell receptor beta chains were all read from a single sample in a study of shared clonotypes between healthy human individuals (dated by TCRdb to the early 2020s). Library preparation was by the immunoSEQ multiplex PCR assay. TCRdb mirrors the immuneACCESS table, restricted to in-frame sequences. Some clones are absent from its copies; in checked studies, under half trace to an unresolved V gene, and the reason for the others is unknown. The sample profile shows about 1.1 million clones; about 80% of them were found once. The ten most abundant clones make up about 0.89% of the sample. Sequencing was performed on memory CD4+ T cells from PBMCs. This specimen's cell subset or site label, per the study, means: CD45RA-negative fraction. The origin of the receptors is a man younger than 35 in good health. Some clones in this sample may be carry-over from other donors' samples.

This chain links TRBV2 with TRBJ2-2, with 8 nucleotides matching TRBD1. With 4 bases clipped from V and 5 bases from J, the junction kept 15 bases outside the gene matches. Germline V lookup: CDR1 SNHLY, CDR2 FYNNEI. The CDR3 has 18 amino acids. CDR3 sequence: CASSVGRGQERNTGELFF. In DNA, the CDR3 is TGTGCCAGCAGTGTTGGCAGGGGGCAGGAGCGGAATACCGGGGAGCTGTTTTTT. Full variable domain (remainder filled in from reference TRBV2 and TRBJ2-2): EPEVTQTPSHQVTQMGQEVILRCVPISNHLYFYWYRQILGQKVEFLVSFYNNEISEKSEIFDDQFSVERPDGSNFTLKIRSTKLEDSAMYFCASSVGRGQERNTGELFFGEGSRLTVL.

In regard to this clone: Other DNA variants within this sample encode the same CDR3. The rearrangement links TRBV28 to TRBJ2-5; 9 bases fit TRBD2. The V gene's germline CDR1 is MDHEN and CDR2 SYDVKM. V trimming: 2 bases; J trimming: 5 bases; junction bases outside the gene matches: 6. The CDR3 is 15 amino acids. The CDR3 region is CASSLLAGGRETQYF. The CDR3 coding sequence is TGTGCCAGCAGTTTACTTGCGGGAGGGCGGGAGACCCAGTACTTC.

This clone was counted a few times. The rearrangement links TRBV5-1 to TRBJ1-1; unclear D gene. In germline, CDR1 is SGHRS, CDR2 YFSETQ. The ends were cut back, 1 base at V and 4 bases at J, with 11 bases in the middle. The CDR3 length is 14 residues. CDR3 sequence (DNA): TGCGCCAGCAGCTTGTCGGGGTCGACCACTGAAGCTTTCTTT. It translates to CASSLSGSTTEAFF.

This clone was seen a handful of times. The chain links TRBV27 to TRBJ2-3; 8 bases are shared with TRBD1. V was clipped by 10 bases and J by 4 bases; unmatched bases: 4. The CDR3 covers 12 residues. The germline gives CDR1 MNHEY, CDR2 SMNVEV (reference sequence). The CDR3 region is CATADRADTQYF. The CDR3 DNA reads TGTGCCACCGCGGACAGGGCAGATACGCAGTATTTT.

This chain joins TRBV18 and TRBJ2-3; the D is unclear. Trimming pared 2 bases from V and 2 bases from J, leaving 11 bases between. Germline loops: CDR1 KGHSH, CDR2 LQKENI. The CDR3 is 15 amino acids. In DNA, the CDR3 is TGTGCCAGCTCACCATCCACTCTTGCCACAGATACGCAGTATTTT. It encodes CASSPSTLATDTQYF.

The V and J genes are TRBV5-1 and TRBJ2-1; 9 bases align to TRBD2. The V segment lost 4 bases and the J segment 9 bases; nucleotides outside the gene matches: 8. Germline V gene lookup returns CDR1 SGHRS and CDR2 YFSETQ. CDR3 length equals 14 residues. The CDR3 DNA sequence: TGCGCCAGCAGCGATCCTAGCGGGAACGGTGAGCAGTTCTTC. Amino acids: CASSDPSGNGEQFF. Complete variable domain (other parts from reference TRBV5-1 and TRBJ2-1): KAGVTQTPRYLIKTRGQQVTLSCSPISGHRSVSWYQQTPGQGLQFLFEYFSETQRNKGNFPGRFSGRQFSNSRSEMNVSTLELGDSALYLCASSDPSGNGEQFFGPGTRLTVL.

This clone was observed a few times. The DNA is left out, because the CDR3 cannot be placed on it with certainty; the CDR3 is given as TCRdb lists it. This chain links TRBV21-1 with TRBJ1-4; the table's D call of TRBD1 was not tested on the DNA. TRBV21-1 is recorded as a pseudogene. The CDR3 spans 15 amino acids, including both terminal residues. CDR3 loop: CASSKVGTGNEKLFF.

CDR3 in DNA: TGTGCCAGCAGTCAGGCGAATATGGGGGACAGGGAGGAGCAGTACTTC. This encodes CASSQANMGDREEQYF. This chain uses TRBV28 with TRBJ2-7, with TRBD1 identical over 9 bases. The CDR3 length is 16 residues. V shed 5 bases and J 7 bases; nucleotides not matched to a gene: 15. Germline-derived CDR1 and CDR2 are MDHEN and SYDVKM.

This clone was seen a single time. The chain uses TRBV10-3 and TRBJ1-1, with 9 positions matching TRBD1. Germline V lookup: CDR1 ENHRY, CDR2 SYGVKD. The junction had 14 bases not matched to a gene; V was cut back by 6 bases and J by 6 bases. The CDR3 loop spans 16 amino acids. The CDR3 here is CAIRVDRGPESAEAFF. As DNA, the CDR3 is TGTGCCATCAGGGTGGACAGGGGTCCTGAGAGTGCTGAAGCTTTCTTT.

This chain connects TRBV11-3 to TRBJ2-7, with 10 bases fitting TRBD2. J lost 3 bases, V lost 1 base, and 3 bases had no gene match. Germline-derived CDR1 and CDR2 are SGHNT and YENEEA. This CDR3 comprises 15 residues. CDR3 region: CASSLGLAGVYEQYF. The CDR3 DNA is TGTGCCAGCAGCTTAGGCCTAGCGGGAGTCTACGAGCAGTACTTC.

Regarding this clone: A much larger clone lies one base from this, so it may be a read error. Other DNA sequences in this sample translate to the same CDR3. This chain uses TRBV4-3 with TRBJ2-3; D call uncertain. Germline lookup yields CDR1 LGHNA and CDR2 YSLEER. The CDR3 has 15 residues. This CDR3 reads CASSQEAIRTDTQYF. CDR3 DNA sequence: TGCGCCAGCAGCCAAGAGGCCATTCGCACAGATACGCAGTACTTT.

Points on this clone: A read error may explain this, as a much larger clone is one base away. The rearrangement uses TRBV5-5 and TRBJ2-1; TRBD1 matches 9 bases. The length of the CDR3 is 13 residues. CDR1 and CDR2 (germline): SGHKS, YYEKEE (reference sequence). After removal of 4 bases from V and 5 bases from J, the junction contained 1 base not matched to a gene. The CDR3 sequence: CASSRDRDNEQFF. The DNA for the CDR3 is TGTGCCAGCAGCCGGGACAGGGACAATGAGCAGTTCTTC.

V and J are TRBV7-9 and TRBJ2-1; possible D gene TRBD1, 5 bases. CDR1 SEHNR and CDR2 FQNEAQ come from the germline V gene (reference sequence). V lost 6 bases to trimming and J lost 9 bases, with 12 bases between them. The CDR3 runs to 12 residues. In nucleotides, the CDR3 is TGTGCCAGCAGGACCCAGGGAAGTGAGCAGTTCTTC. Its translation is CASRTQGSEQFF. Filled out from reference TRBV7-9 and TRBJ2-1, the complete variable domain reads DTGVSQNPRHKITKRGQNVTFRCDPISEHNRLYWYRQTLGQGPEFLTYFQNEAQLEKSRLLSDRFSAERPKGSFSTLEIQRTEQGDSAMYLCASRTQGSEQFFGPGTRLTVL.

This rearrangement joins TRBV5-4 to TRBJ2-2, with D maybe TRBD1 (5 bases). With 4 bases removed from V and 2 bases from J, the gap between germline ends came to 12 bases. The CDR3 consists of 15 residues. The germline gives CDR1 SGHNT, CDR2 YYREEE (reference sequence). CDR3 nucleotide sequence: TGTGCCAGCAGCCTCCAGACAGTAAACACCGGGGAGCTGTTTTTT. Its protein product is CASSLQTVNTGELFF.

The chain combines TRBV7-7 with TRBJ2-7; 8 nucleotides match TRBD1. Germline CDR1 SSHAT, CDR2 FNYEAQ (reference sequence). V dropped 0 bases and J dropped 1; count of bases not matched to a gene: 14. The CDR3 runs 19 residues. The DNA of the CDR3 is TGTGCCAGCAGCTTAGCGGTGAGAACAGGGGGACTGGGGTCCTACGAGCAGTACTTC. Its translation: CASSLAVRTGGLGSYEQYF.

This chain connects TRBV28 to TRBJ1-2, with TRBD1 identical over 8 bases. With 6 bases clipped from V and 4 bases from J, the junction kept 19 bases outside the gene matches. Germline V gives CDR1 MDHEN, CDR2 SYDVKM. This CDR3 contains 18 residues. The CDR3, as DNA: TGTGCCAGCAGGCCAGCAATAGGGACAGGCCTACTTTTCTATGGCTACACCTTC. Amino acids: CASRPAIGTGLLFYGYTF.

The J gene is TRBJ1-1, the V gene TRBV2, with D perhaps TRBD1 (5 bases). V gave up 6 bases and J gave up 4 bases, with 12 bases separating them. CDR3 size: 13 residues. Germline V gene sequence: CDR1 SNHLY, CDR2 FYNNEI. The CDR3 region is CASSVDRITEAFF. The CDR3 region has the DNA TGTGCCAGCAGCGTTGACAGAATCACTGAAGCTTTCTTT.

On this clone itself: Different DNA sequences within this sample yield the same CDR3. The rearrangement uses TRBV27 and TRBJ2-7, with 13 bases fitting TRBD2. Germline V CDR1 and CDR2: MNHEY, SMNVEV (reference sequence). Trimming removed 4 bases from V and 7 bases from J; junction bases left unmatched: 4. This CDR3 comprises 14 residues. The CDR3 region has the DNA TGTGCCAGCAGTTCCCCGGGACTAGCGGGAGAGCAGTACTTC. Encoded protein: CASSSPGLAGEQYF.

The chain joins TRBV10-1 to TRBJ1-5; D is unresolved. The CDR3 is 14 amino acids. CDR1 is WNHNN and CDR2 is SYGVQD in the germline V gene (reference sequence). The ends were cut back, 5 bases at V and 0 bases at J, with 8 bases in the middle. CDR3 sequence: CASSTDISNQPQHF. CDR3 DNA: TGCGCCAGCAGTACAGATATTAGCAATCAGCCCCAGCATTTT.

V and J are TRBV19 and TRBJ1-2; D is unclear. Germline loops: CDR1 LNHDA, CDR2 SQIVND (reference sequence). The CDR3 runs to 12 residues. V was clipped by 3 bases and J by 4 bases, with 6 bases between them. The CDR3 spells CASSMEPYGYTF. The CDR3, as DNA: TGTGCCAGTAGTATGGAGCCCTATGGCTACACCTTC.

The chain carries TRBV6-1 and TRBJ2-7; TRBD1 might be the D (5 bases). The CDR3 extends over 13 amino acids. Germline-derived CDR1 and CDR2 are MNHNS and SASEGT. The V end was cut by 7 bases, the J end by 3 bases, with 13 bases between. This chain's CDR3 is CASMAGFIYEQYF. DNA for the CDR3: TGTGCCAGCATGGCAGGGTTCATCTACGAGCAGTACTTC.

V is TRBV7-3 and J is TRBJ1-1, with TRBD1 as a possible D gene (5 bases). Germline CDR1 and CDR2: SGHTA and FQGTGA. The CDR3 covers 13 residues. V was shortened by 5 bases and J by 3 bases, with 10 bases between the two germline ends. The chain's CDR3 is CASSPDSYTEAFF. The CDR3 DNA follows: TGTGCCAGCAGCCCCGACAGCTACACTGAAGCTTTCTTT.

V is TRBV27 and J is TRBJ1-2; 9 bases fit TRBD1. V gave up 6 bases and J gave up 4 bases; unmatched junction bases: 6. The CDR3 consists of 14 residues. The germline gives CDR1 MNHEY, CDR2 SMNVEV (reference sequence). For the CDR3, the DNA is TGTGCCAGCAGGGGTGCGGGACAGGGCTATGGCTACACCTTC. Translated: CASRGAGQGYGYTF.

The chain recombines TRBV5-1 with TRBJ1-4, with D perhaps matching TRBD1 (6 bases). The CDR3 loop spans 16 amino acids. From germline, CDR1 is SGHRS and CDR2 YFSETQ. V lost 0 bases to trimming and J lost 5 bases, with 14 bases between them. DNA for the CDR3: TGCGCCAGCAGCTTGGCCGGAGGACAGCTGAATGAAAAACTGTTTTTT. Amino acid sequence: CASSLAGGQLNEKLFF.

The V gene is TRBV7-9, the J gene TRBJ2-5, with D uncertain. TRBJ2-7 explains the end of the DNA better; the J call may be wrong. Germline CDR1 reads SEHNR; CDR2 reads FQNEAQ (reference sequence). This CDR3 is built from 14 residues. CDR3 loop: CASSLTMGPYEQYF. The CDR3, as DNA: TGTGCCAGCAGCTTGACCATGGGCCCCTACGAGCAGTACTTC.

This clone was counted a few times. The rearrangement uses TRBV7-3 and TRBJ2-1, with D unresolved. The CDR3 has 15 residues. Trimming took off 2 bases at V and 0 bases at J, with 8 bases between the two ends. CDR1 is SGHTA, CDR2 FQGTGA, per germline. CDR3 sequence (DNA): TGTGCCAGCAGCTTAGTTAAAGTCTCCTACAATGAGCAGTTCTTC. The encoded protein is CASSLVKVSYNEQFF. Supplemented by reference TRBV7-3 and TRBJ2-1, the full variable domain reads GAGVSQTPSNKVTEKGKYVELRCDPISGHTALYWYRQSLGQGPEFLIYFQGTGAADDSGLPNDRFFAVRPEGSVSTLKIQRTERGDSAVYLCASSLVKVSYNEQFFGPGTRLTVL.

CDR3 amino acids: CASSLATSGSRETQYF. In DNA form, the CDR3 reads TGCGCCAGCAGCTTGGCGACTAGCGGGAGTCGGGAGACCCAGTACTTC. This chain joins TRBV5-1 and TRBJ2-5; TRBD2 matches 12 bases. With 0 bases clipped from V and 5 bases from J, the junction kept 5 bases outside the gene matches. Germline V gives CDR1 SGHRS, CDR2 YFSETQ. The CDR3 loop spans 16 amino acids.

The CDR3 region has the DNA TGTGCCAGCAGTCGACAGGTTAATGGCTACACCTTC. It encodes CASSRQVNGYTF. This rearrangement joins TRBV28 to TRBJ1-2; a weak D match, TRBD1 (6 bases). Trimming stripped 5 bases from V and 6 bases from J, with 10 bases between. The CDR3 spans 12 residues. Germline V gene sequence: CDR1 MDHEN, CDR2 SYDVKM.

The chain is built from TRBV30 and TRBJ2-1, with D hard to call. Germline CDR1 GTSNPN, CDR2 SVGIG (reference sequence). There are 13 residues in the CDR3. The ends were cut back, 3 bases at V and 0 bases at J, with 6 bases in the middle. In nucleotides, the CDR3 is TGTGCCTGGAGACCCAGCTCCTACAATGAGCAGTTCTTC. Translation gives CAWRPSSYNEQFF.

With regard to this clone: A much larger clone lies a single base off, so this may be a read error. This chain links TRBV29-1 with TRBJ2-5, with TRBD2 matching 12 bases. Germline CDR1 reads SQVTM; CDR2 reads ANQGSEA. The junction had 12 bases not matched to a gene; V was cut back by 8 bases and J by 11 bases. CDR3 length: 13 amino acids. CDR3 residues: CSRRLAGAGEQYF. Written as DNA, the CDR3 is TGCAGCAGGCGACTAGCGGGAGCCGGGGAGCAGTACTTC.

The chain recombines TRBV29-1 with TRBJ2-1, with a possible D match to TRBD2 (5 bases). V was pared by 4 bases and J by 2 bases, with 15 bases between. CDR1 and CDR2 (germline): SQVTM, ANQGSEA. The length of the CDR3 is 15 residues. The chain's CDR3 is CSVGVAGRPYNEQFF. CDR3 sequence (DNA): TGCAGCGTTGGTGTCGCGGGCCGCCCCTACAATGAGCAGTTCTTC.